This TCR beta chain came from a study of T cells in Graves' hyperthyroidism and ophthalmopathy. Across the whole study: Sampling of peripheral blood happened at initial diagnosis, prior to any treatment. General observations from the study: The model identified upcoming ophthalmopathy a median roughly 6 months ahead of onset.

The CDR3 consists of 16 residues. Between the trimmed V and J ends, which lost 8 bases and 5 bases, there was a span of 25 bases. A remark on this clonotype: What it recognizes is unknown.

Hyperthyroidism, newly diagnosed and lasting under 2 months, affected patients aged 18 to 65. Out of about 10 ml of fresh peripheral blood came the PBMCs. Regions amplified from RNA transcripts were the TCR beta CDR3 regions. First-round RT-PCR of the TCR CDR3 relied on the HTBI primer set. TCRdb used MiXCR to reprocess the multiplex PCR reads, holding one entry per CDR3 protein. The sample lists nearly 750,000 distinct CDR3 sequences; 35% were seen once. The TCR comes from a woman in her forties with Graves' hyperthyroidism. J is TRBJ2-7 and V is TRBV12-3 or TRBV12-4; D remains unclear. The sample was blood. In nucleotides, the CDR3 is TGTGCCAGCGCCTCCCGCCCGGGCAGGCCATTCCACGAGCAGTACTTC. Its translation: CASASRPGRPFHEQYF.